This T cell receptor beta chain originates from a study of OX40 agonist ivuxolimab in advanced cancers. In germline, CDR1 is KGHSH, CDR2 LQKENI. Trimming stripped 3 bases from V and 3 bases from J, with 9 bases between. The CDR3 extends over 14 amino acids. The sample holds a few counts of this clone. Its cognate antigen is unknown. Excluded were patients having autoimmune disease history or systemic immunosuppression. TCRdb's table, derived via immunoSEQ multiplex PCR, lists solely in-frame clones and lacks some. In the table there are roughly 53,000 clones, approximately 79% of which are singletons. The study's findings and limits: The specificity for antigen of the expanded peripheral T cells was not determined.

The chain couples TRBV18 to TRBJ2-1; a possible D gene is TRBD2 (5 bases). The clonotype was recovered from an adult with an advanced solid tumor such as melanoma, head and neck, liver or kidney cancer. The source material was CD4+ or CD8+ T cells sorted from blood, sampled in a trial of the OX40 agonist ivuxolimab. The CDR3 protein is CASSPPTSYNEQFF. The CDR3, as DNA: TGTGCCAGCTCACCGCCAACTAGCTACAATGAGCAGTTCTTC. The whole variable domain, remainder taken from reference TRBV18 and TRBJ2-1, is NAGVMQNPRHLVRRRGQEARLRCSPMKGHSHVYWYRQLPEEGLKFMVYLQKENIIDESGMPKERFSAEFPKEGPSILRIQQVVRGDSAAYFCASSPPTSYNEQFFGPGTRLTVL.